A selection of T cell receptor beta chains follows, all from one sample in a study of technical replicates of blood from a few donors. The method was immunoSEQ multiplex PCR; TCRdb's version includes in-frame clones alone and lacks a portion of them. The sample contains about 66,000 clones, roughly 90% of which appear only once. Sample: PBMCs. The receptors originated from a human donor in good health. Some clones in this sample may be carry-over from other donors' samples. Each CDR3 is given with its conserved first and last residue. The order of the fields is clone size, V gene, CDR3 length, D gene, J gene, CDR3 protein, CDR3 DNA. A D gene is named only where the DNA matches it firmly. Rows may omit the clone size; those that give it use once, few, many or a size class.

.	TRBV19	12	.	TRBJ1-5	CASTGSNQPQHF	TGTGCCAGTACAGGGAGCAATCAGCCCCAGCATTTT
.	TRBV6-5	16	TRBD1	TRBJ2-7	CASSYLPGQGIYEQYF	TGTGCCAGCAGTTACCTCCCGGGACAGGGGATCTACGAGCAGTACTTC
.	TRBV9	14	.	TRBJ2-2	CASSVATSIGELFF	TGTGCCAGCAGCGTAGCCACTAGCATCGGGGAGCTGTTTTTT
.	TRBV30	14	.	TRBJ2-1	CAWKELSSYNEQFF	TGTGCCTGGAAGGAGCTCAGCTCCTACAATGAGCAGTTCTTC
.	TRBV4-2	15	TRBD2	TRBJ2-5	CASSQGLAGDGTQYF	TGTGCCAGCAGCCAAGGCCTAGCGGGGGACGGGACCCAGTACTTC
.	TRBV27	15	TRBD1	TRBJ2-7	CASGSAGTGAYEQYF	TGTGCCAGCGGAAGTGCCGGGACAGGGGCCTACGAGCAGTACTTC
.	TRBV27	14	TRBD2	TRBJ2-5	CASSLQAGVQTQYF	TGTGCCAGCAGTTTACAAGCGGGGGTACAGACCCAGTACTTC
.	TRBV5-1	14	.	TRBJ2-7	CASSLDSEPYEQYF	TGCGCCAGCAGCTTGGACAGTGAACCCTACGAGCAGTACTTC
.	TRBV2	15	.	TRBJ1-4	CASRREARAGEKLFF	TGTGCCAGCAGGAGGGAGGCCAGGGCGGGTGAAAAACTGTTTTTT
.	TRBV7-3	20	TRBD1	TRBJ1-3	CASRPTQGTGPARSGNTIYF	TGTGCCAGCAGACCCACCCAAGGGACAGGGCCGGCTAGGAGTGGAAACACCATATATTTT
.	TRBV6-5	13	.	TRBJ1-2	CASRYIQGTGYTF	TGTGCCAGCAGGTACATACAGGGAACTGGCTACACCTTC
.	TRBV7-2	16	TRBD2	TRBJ2-5	CASSSQSGGAIETQYF	TGTGCCAGCAGCTCCCAAAGCGGGGGGGCCATAGAGACCCAGTACTTC
.	TRBV19	16	.	TRBJ1-4	CASTANGRATNEKLFF	TGTGCCAGTACCGCCAACGGGAGGGCGACTAATGAAAAACTGTTTTTT
.	TRBV27	16	TRBD2	TRBJ2-7	CASSSRTRTSSYEQYF	TGTGCCAGCAGTTCCAGGACTAGGACAAGCTCCTACGAGCAGTACTTC
once	TRBV14	17	.	TRBJ1-2	CASSQEGDWGDWSGYTF	TGTGCCAGCAGCCAAGAAGGGGACTGGGGGGATTGGAGTGGCTACACCTTC
.	TRBV10-3	15	.	TRBJ1-2	CAISDPLQGDYGYTF	TGTGCCATCAGTGATCCCCTACAAGGGGACTATGGCTACACCTTC
many	TRBV14	14	.	TRBJ1-1	CASSHGVPGAEAFF	TGTGCCAGCAGCCATGGGGTCCCAGGGGCTGAAGCTTTCTTT
few	TRBV23-1	12	.	TRBJ1-1	CAGPKRDTEAFF	TGCGCCGGTCCCAAGAGGGACACTGAAGCTTTCTTT
.	TRBV2	22	TRBD1	TRBJ2-1	CASSEPHRTPGGVPLRSKEQFF	TGTGCCAGCAGTGAACCCCATAGAACCCCAGGGGGTGTTCCTCTTCGCTCTAAGGAGCAGTTCTTC
.	TRBV19	15	TRBD1	TRBJ1-1	CASSIDRGVNTEAFF	TGTGCCAGTAGTATTGACAGGGGAGTGAACACTGAAGCTTTCTTT
once	TRBV5-6	15	TRBD1	TRBJ2-5	CASSLPGQTQETQYF	TGTGCCAGCAGCTTACCGGGACAGACTCAAGAGACCCAGTACTTC
.	TRBV18	14	TRBD1	TRBJ2-7	CASSPTDRDREQYF	TGTGCCAGCTCACCGACGGACAGGGATAGAGAGCAGTACTTC